These T cell receptor beta chains were read from a single sample in a study of CD8 T cells in Susac syndrome. In TCRdb, the immunoSEQ multiplex PCR reads were re-called with MiXCR into one record per CDR3 protein. The sample yields some 190,000 distinct CDR3 sequences, roughly 94% seen once. Material: CD4+ T cells from PBMCs. These receptors all stem from a human donor in good health. CDR3s include the opening cysteine and the closing phenylalanine or tryptophan. A D gene is named only where the DNA matches it firmly. Clone size is stated in some rows and not others, as once, few, many or a class when expanded.

d_gene | abundance | j_gene | v_gene | CDR3nt | CDR3aa
NA | NA | TRBJ1-1 | TRBV30 | TGTGCCCTGGGGGAGGCTTTCTTT | CALGEAFF
TRBD1 | NA | TRBJ1-1 | TRBV29-1 | TGCAGCGTCGACAGGGGGAGCACTGAAGCTTTCTTT | CSVDRGSTEAFF
TRBD2 | NA | TRBJ2-3 | TRBV20-1 | TGCAGTGCTAGAGAGAGCGGGGGCGCAGCGCAGTATTTT | CSARESGGAAQYF
NA | NA | TRBJ2-3 | TRBV3-1 | TGTGCCAGCAGCCAAGGTGAGGATCTCACAGATACGCAGTATTTT | CASSQGEDLTDTQYF
NA | NA | TRBJ1-1 | TRBV20-1 | TGCAGTGTCGGACTGAAGAACACTGAAGCTTTCTTT | CSVGLKNTEAFF
NA | NA | TRBJ1-2 | TRBV30 | TGTGCCTGGAGACCCCGGCCCTCTAGCTATGGCTACACCTTC | CAWRPRPSSYGYTF
NA | NA | TRBJ1-5 | TRBV24-1 | TGTGCCACCAGCAGCAGTGGAAATCAGCCCCAGCATTTT | CATSSSGNQPQHF
TRBD1 | NA | TRBJ2-5 | TRBV7-2 | TGTGCCAGCAGCCCCGACAGGGCCCAAGAGACCCAGTACTTC | CASSPDRAQETQYF
NA | NA | TRBJ2-5 | TRBV15 | TGTGCCACCAGCAGAGCCATCAGCCAAGAGACCCAGTACTTC | CATSRAISQETQYF
NA | NA | TRBJ2-1 | TRBV5-1 | TGCGCCAGCAGGACCGCGGCAGGGGAGAGGGGTGAGCAGTTCTTC | CASRTAAGERGEQFF
NA | NA | TRBJ2-1 | TRBV5-1 | TGCGCCAGCAGCTTGGCTTCGGGTGAGCAGTTCTTC | CASSLASGEQFF
NA | once | TRBJ2-7 | TRBV3-1 | TGTGCCACCAGGGGCCCTGGAGGGGAGGCCTACGAGCAGTACTTC | CATRGPGGEAYEQYF
NA | NA | TRBJ2-4 | TRBV4-3 | TGCGCCAGCAGCCAAGAACCCCGACGGGCCGACATTCAGTACTTC | CASSQEPRRADIQYF
TRBD2 | NA | TRBJ2-5 | TRBV29-1 | TGCAGCGTTGAAGATCGGGGACTAGGTACGGAGGAGACCCAGTACTTC | CSVEDRGLGTEETQYF
TRBD2 | NA | TRBJ2-1 | TRBV6-1 | TGTGCCAGCAGCTCTAGCGGGGACTACAATGAGCAGTTCTTC | CASSSSGDYNEQFF
TRBD1 | once | TRBJ2-3 | TRBV30 | TGTGCCTGGAGTGACAGGGGGACAGATACGCAGTATTTT | CAWSDRGTDTQYF
NA | NA | TRBJ2-2 | TRBV7-7 | TGTGCTAGCAGCTTAGAGCGTTCCGGGGAGCTGTTTTTT | CASSLERSGELFF
NA | once | TRBJ2-1 | TRBV7-2 | TGTGCCAGCAGCTTAGAAGGGGACTGGAGCCACAATGAGCAGTTCTTC | CASSLEGDWSHNEQFF
NA | NA | TRBJ1-1 | TRBV7-9 | TGTGCCAGCAGCTTAACGGGGGGGTTGAACACTGAAGCTTTCTTT | CASSLTGGLNTEAFF
NA | NA | TRBJ2-3 | TRBV10-3 | TGTGCCATCATGGGTAGCACAGATACGCAGTATTTT | CAIMGSTDTQYF
NA | NA | TRBJ1-2 | TRBV5-1 | TGCGCCAGCAGACAGGGCGGAGCCAGTTCGGGCTACACCTTC | CASRQGGASSGYTF
NA | NA | TRBJ1-5 | TRBV19 | TGTGCCAGTAGTACCACCGGGACGGCCCAGCCCCAGCATTTT | CASSTTGTAQPQHF
NA | NA | TRBJ1-5 | TRBV6-6 | TGTGCCAGCAGCCCCAGGTCAAACCAGCCCCAGCATTTT | CASSPRSNQPQHF
NA | NA | TRBJ1-5 | TRBV20-1 | TGCAGTGCTAGAGATATGGGGGACCAGCCCCAGCATTTT | CSARDMGDQPQHF
NA | NA | TRBJ1-1 | TRBV13 | TGTGCCAGCAGCTTATTAGGGAGAACTGAAGCTTTCTTT | CASSLLGRTEAFF
NA | NA | TRBJ1-2 | TRBV5-1 | TGCGCCAGCAGCACCCAGGGTGAATCTAACTATGGCTACACCTTC | CASSTQGESNYGYTF
TRBD1 | NA | TRBJ2-1 | TRBV6-2/TRBV6-3 | TGTGCCAGCAGAAAACAGAGAGGACAGGGCAGCTCCTACAATGAGCAGTTCTTC | CASRKQRGQGSSYNEQFF